This TCR beta chain appears in the sequencing data of a study of CD8 T cells in ankylosing spondylitis. Points from the study as a whole: Several highly homologous variants formed a TCR beta motif that appeared characteristic of ankylosing spondylitis blood. Earlier reports found some motif variants in synovial fluid and blood in reactive arthritis. Disease-linked clones had a CD8+ phenotype and relatively low frequency in peripheral blood. Reported data indicate significant enrichment of disease-linked clones within matched ankylosing spondylitis synovial fluid.

This clonotype was seen only a few times. Its matching antigen is unknown. TCRdb reprocessed the 5' RACE reads with MiXCR, giving one entry per CDR3 protein. The sample carries around 770,000 distinct CDR3 sequences, approximately 12% recorded once. The J segment lost 0 bases and the V segment lost 2 bases, leaving 6 bases of the junction unmatched. This CDR3 region has 16 residues. CDR1 and CDR2 from the germline V gene are LGHNA and YSLEER. The specimen was blood, either unsorted or a sorted T cell fraction (not recorded which). The origin of this receptor is a male donor with ankylosing spondylitis. The chain has TRBV4-3 and TRBJ2-7, with 8 bases fitting TRBD1. The CDR3: CASSQTHRGASYEQYF. The CDR3 nucleotides read TGCGCCAGCAGCCAAACGCACAGGGGGGCCTCCTACGAGCAGTACTTC.